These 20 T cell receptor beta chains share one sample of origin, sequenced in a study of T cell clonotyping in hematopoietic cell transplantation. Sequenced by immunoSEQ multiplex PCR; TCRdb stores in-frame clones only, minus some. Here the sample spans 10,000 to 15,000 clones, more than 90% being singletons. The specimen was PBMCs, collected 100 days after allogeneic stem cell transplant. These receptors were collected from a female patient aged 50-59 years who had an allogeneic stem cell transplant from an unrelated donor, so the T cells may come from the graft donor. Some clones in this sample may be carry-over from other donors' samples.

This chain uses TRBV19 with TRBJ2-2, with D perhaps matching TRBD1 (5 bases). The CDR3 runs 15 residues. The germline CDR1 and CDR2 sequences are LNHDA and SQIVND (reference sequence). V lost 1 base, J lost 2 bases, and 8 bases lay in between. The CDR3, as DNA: TGTGCCAGTAGTATAGGAGACAGTAACACCGGGGAGCTGTTTTTT. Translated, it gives CASSIGDSNTGELFF. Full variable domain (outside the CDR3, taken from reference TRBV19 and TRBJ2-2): DGGITQSPKYLFRKEGQNVTLSCEQNLNHDAMYWYRQDPGQGLRLIYYSQIVNDFQKGDIAEGYSVSREKKESFPLTVTSAQKNPTAFYLCASSIGDSNTGELFFGEGSRLTVL.

CDR3 DNA: TGCAGCGTTCTTCTAGCGTCGGAGACCCAGTACTTC. Residues: CSVLLASETQYF. This chain uses TRBV29-1 with TRBJ2-5; D is perhaps TRBD2 (6 bases). CDR3 length: 12 residues. Trimming pared 5 bases from V and 5 bases from J, leaving 12 bases between. From germline, CDR1 is SQVTM and CDR2 ANQGSEA.

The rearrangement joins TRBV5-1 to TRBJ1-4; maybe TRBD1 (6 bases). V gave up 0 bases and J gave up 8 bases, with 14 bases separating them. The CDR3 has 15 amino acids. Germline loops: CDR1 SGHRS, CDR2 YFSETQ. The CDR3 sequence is CASSLVAGVEEKLFF. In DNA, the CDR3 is TGCGCCAGCAGCTTGGTTGCAGGGGTGGAAGAAAAACTGTTTTTT.

The CDR3 DNA sequence: TGTGCCAGCAGCTTGACGGGACAGCTCGAGCAGTACGTC. Amino acid sequence: CASSLTGQLEQYV. This rearrangement joins TRBV11-2 to TRBJ2-7; 7 positions match TRBD1. This CDR3 has 13 amino acids. The ends lost 3 bases at V and 6 bases at J; junction bases unmatched: 5. The V gene's germline CDR1 is SGHAT and CDR2 FQNNGV.

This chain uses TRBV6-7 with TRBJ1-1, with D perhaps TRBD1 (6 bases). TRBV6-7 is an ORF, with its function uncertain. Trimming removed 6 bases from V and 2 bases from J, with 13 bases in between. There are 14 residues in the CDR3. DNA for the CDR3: TGTGCCAGCAGGGGACAAGGGGGAAACACTGAAGCTTTCTTT. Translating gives CASRGQGGNTEAFF.

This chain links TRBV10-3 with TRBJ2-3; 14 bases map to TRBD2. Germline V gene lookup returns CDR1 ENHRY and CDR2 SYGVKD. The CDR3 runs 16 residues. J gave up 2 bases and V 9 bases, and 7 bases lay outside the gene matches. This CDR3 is CAIHSGLAGVTDTQYF. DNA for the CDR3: TGTGCCATACATTCGGGACTAGCGGGGGTCACAGATACGCAGTATTTT.

The CDR3 nucleotides are TGTGCCAGCAGCCTGGTGACACACACCGGGGAGCTGTTTTTT. Protein: CASSLVTHTGELFF. The rearrangement uses TRBV5-4 and TRBJ2-2; the D is unclear. The CDR3 extends over 14 amino acids. Trimming cost V 4 bases and J 3 bases, with 10 bases left between them. Germline V gene data show CDR1 as SGHNT and CDR2 as YYREEE (reference sequence). The variable domain in full, completed from reference TRBV5-4 and TRBJ2-2, reads ETGVTQSPTHLIKTRGQQVTLRCSSQSGHNTVSWYQQALGQGPQFIFQYYREEENGRGNFPPRFSGLQFPNYSSELNVNALELDDSALYLCASSLVTHTGELFFGEGSRLTVL.

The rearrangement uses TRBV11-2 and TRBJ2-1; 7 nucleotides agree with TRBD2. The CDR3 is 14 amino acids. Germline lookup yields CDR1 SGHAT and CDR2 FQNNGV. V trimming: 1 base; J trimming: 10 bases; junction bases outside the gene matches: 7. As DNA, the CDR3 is TGTGCCAGCAGCTTAGCCTCCGGGACTAACGAGCAGTTCTTC. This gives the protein CASSLASGTNEQFF.

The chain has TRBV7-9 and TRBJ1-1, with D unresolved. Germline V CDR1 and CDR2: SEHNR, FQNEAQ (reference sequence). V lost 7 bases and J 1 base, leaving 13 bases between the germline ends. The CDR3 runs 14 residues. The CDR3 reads CASTHPVPNTEAFF. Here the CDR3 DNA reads TGTGCCAGCACCCACCCGGTCCCGAACACTGAAGCTTTCTTT.

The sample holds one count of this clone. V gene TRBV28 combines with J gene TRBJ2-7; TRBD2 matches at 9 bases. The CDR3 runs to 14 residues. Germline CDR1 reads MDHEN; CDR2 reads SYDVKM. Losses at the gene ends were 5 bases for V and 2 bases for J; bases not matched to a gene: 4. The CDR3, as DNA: TGTGCCAGCAGTGCGAGCGGGGGGCCCTACGAGCAGTACGTC. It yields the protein CASSASGGPYEQYV.

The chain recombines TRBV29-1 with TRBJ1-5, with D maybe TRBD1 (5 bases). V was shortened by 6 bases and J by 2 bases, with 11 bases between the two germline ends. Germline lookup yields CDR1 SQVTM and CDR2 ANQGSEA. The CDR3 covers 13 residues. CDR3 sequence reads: CSVGREGNQPQHF. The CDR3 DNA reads TGCAGCGTGGGGCGGGAGGGCAATCAGCCCCAGCATTTT.

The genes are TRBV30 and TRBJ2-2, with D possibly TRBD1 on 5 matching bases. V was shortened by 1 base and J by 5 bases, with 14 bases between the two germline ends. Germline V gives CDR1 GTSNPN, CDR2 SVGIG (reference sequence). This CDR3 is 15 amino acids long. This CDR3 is CAWSEVGRVTGELFF. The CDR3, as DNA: TGTGCCTGGAGTGAGGTGGGGCGCGTAACCGGGGAGCTGTTTTTT.

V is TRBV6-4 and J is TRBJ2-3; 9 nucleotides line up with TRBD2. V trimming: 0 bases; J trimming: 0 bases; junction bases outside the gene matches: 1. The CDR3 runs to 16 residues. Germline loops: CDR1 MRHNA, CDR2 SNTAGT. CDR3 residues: CASSDSAGGSTDTQYF. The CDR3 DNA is TGTGCCAGCAGTGACTCGGCGGGGGGGAGCACAGATACGCAGTATTTT.

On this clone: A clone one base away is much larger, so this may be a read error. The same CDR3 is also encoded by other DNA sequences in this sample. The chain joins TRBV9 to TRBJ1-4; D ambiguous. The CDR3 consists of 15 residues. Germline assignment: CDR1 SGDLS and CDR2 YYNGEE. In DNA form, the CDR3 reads TGCGCCAGCAGCGTAGCAGACCATCTTAGTGAAAAACTGTTTTTT. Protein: CASSVADHLSEKLFF.

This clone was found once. CDR3 protein: CASSRGENEKLFF. The CDR3 region has the DNA TGCGCCAGCAGCAGGGGGGAAAATGAAAAACTGTTTTTT. The chain recombines TRBV5-1 with TRBJ1-4, with D perhaps matching TRBD1 (6 bases). There are 13 residues in the CDR3. Germline V gene data show CDR1 as SGHRS and CDR2 as YFSETQ. V shed 4 bases and J shed 5 bases, with 9 bases lying between them.

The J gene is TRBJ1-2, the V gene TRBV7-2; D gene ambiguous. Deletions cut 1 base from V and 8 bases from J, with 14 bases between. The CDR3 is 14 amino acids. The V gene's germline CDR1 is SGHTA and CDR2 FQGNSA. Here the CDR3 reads CASSLDGSRGGYTF. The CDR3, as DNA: TGTGCCAGCAGCTTAGATGGCAGCCGTGGGGGCTACACCTTC.

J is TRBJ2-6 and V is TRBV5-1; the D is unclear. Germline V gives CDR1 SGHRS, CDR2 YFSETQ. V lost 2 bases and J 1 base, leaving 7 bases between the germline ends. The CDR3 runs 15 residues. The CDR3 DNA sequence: TGCGCCAGCAGCTTAGAAGTATCTGGGGCCAACGTCCTGACTTTC. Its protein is CASSLEVSGANVLTF.

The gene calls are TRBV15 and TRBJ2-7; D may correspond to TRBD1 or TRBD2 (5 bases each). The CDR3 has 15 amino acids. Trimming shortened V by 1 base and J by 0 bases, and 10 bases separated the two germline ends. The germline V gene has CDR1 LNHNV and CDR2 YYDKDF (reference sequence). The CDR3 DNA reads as TGTGCCACCAGCAGAGGGGACCTTTCCTCCTACGAGCAGTACTTC. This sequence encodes CATSRGDLSSYEQYF.

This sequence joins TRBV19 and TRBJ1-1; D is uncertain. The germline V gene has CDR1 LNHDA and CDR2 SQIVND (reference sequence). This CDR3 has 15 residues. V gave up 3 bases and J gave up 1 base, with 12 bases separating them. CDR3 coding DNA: TGTGCCAGTAGTATTTTAGGCAGACAGAACACTGAAGCTTTCTTT. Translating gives CASSILGRQNTEAFF.

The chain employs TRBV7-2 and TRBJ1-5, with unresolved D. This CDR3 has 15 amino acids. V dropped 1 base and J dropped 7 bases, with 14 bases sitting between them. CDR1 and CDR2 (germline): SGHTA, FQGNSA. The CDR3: CASSLGTLPAQPQHF. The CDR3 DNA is TGTGCCAGCAGCTTAGGTACCCTCCCTGCACAGCCCCAGCATTTT. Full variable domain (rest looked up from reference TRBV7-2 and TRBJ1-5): GAGVSQSPSNKVTEKGKDVELRCDPISGHTALYWYRQSLGQGLEFLIYFQGNSAPDKSGLPSDRFSAERTGGSVSTLTIQRTQQEDSAVYLCASSLGTLPAQPQHFGDGTRLSIL.